This TCR beta chain is from a study of vaccination and CD4 T cells after COVID-19. Cultured CD4+ T-cell DNA underwent Oncomine TCR Beta short-read sequencing. Once CD4+ T cells had been cultured, genomic DNA was extracted from them. TCRdb reanalysed the PCR reads using MiXCR and keeps one entry per CDR3 protein. The profile covers approximately 9,700 distinct CDR3 sequences, with under 40% appearing a single time and around 8% taken by the ten largest. This clonotype is medium-sized (0.01 to 0.1%) in the sample. Antigen: not known. There are 9 residues in the CDR3. Looked up from germline, CDR1 is DFQATT and CDR2 is SNEGSKA (reference sequence). With 4 bases removed from V and 10 bases from J, the gap between germline ends came to 7 bases. Treatment noted: roughly 10-day PBMC culture with coronavirus spike peptide pools or control peptides (ViraFEST assay). Pre-COVID-19 pandemic sampling (2011-2018) yielded the unexposed donor's CD4+ T cells. TCRs were sequenced by ViraFEST after antigen-specific T cells had been expanded with peptide pools.

This receptor was taken from a human donor in good health. The chain uses TRBV20-1 and TRBJ1-2, with D unresolved. The sequencing sample was made of CD4+ T cells from blood, cultured in vitro. This CDR3 is CSAKLPYTF. DNA for the CDR3: TGCAGTGCTAAACTCCCCTACACCTTC.